This is a list of T cell receptor beta chains from one sample in a study of beta chain features in type 1 diabetes. The table came from immunoSEQ multiplex PCR; TCRdb's copy has only in-frame clones and leaves some out. The sample lists about 240,000 clones, roughly 30% occurring once. The material sequenced was central memory CD4+ T cells from blood. The receptor source for this set is a young man in good health. The CDR3 runs from the conserved cysteine through the conserved F or W. The order of the fields is J gene, V gene, D gene, CDR3 protein. A D gene is named only where the DNA matches it firmly.

>TRBJ2-1|TRBV18|-
CASSPPGGSRGNEQFF
>TRBJ2-3|TRBV28|TRBD2
CASSFGGGLTDTQYF
>TRBJ2-7|TRBV28|-
CASRPTGISYEQYF
>TRBJ2-5|TRBV15|-
CATSEERVSGATEETQYF
>TRBJ2-7|TRBV2|-
CASSSRDEQYF
>TRBJ2-5|TRBV5-5|TRBD1
CASSSPGQRGETQYF
>TRBJ2-3|TRBV9|TRBD2
CASNTWGGTDTQYF
>TRBJ2-3|TRBV6-5|TRBD2
CASSPGGGFTDTQYF
>TRBJ1-2|TRBV30|-
CAWVSKQPYYGYTF
>TRBJ1-5|TRBV6-1|TRBD1
CASSLQGQDQPQHF
>TRBJ2-7|TRBV7-2|-
CASSSTSFMQYF
>-|TRBV30|-
CAWSVGTTYEQYF
>TRBJ2-5|TRBV15|TRBD2
CATSRSVTSGQETQYF
>TRBJ2-2|TRBV7-2|TRBD1
CASSRGGNTGELFF
>TRBJ2-3|TRBV5-4|-
CASSFTTRTDTQYF
>TRBJ2-1|TRBV5-1|-
CASSLELYSGYNEQFF
>TRBJ2-3|TRBV18|TRBD2
CASSPQAGGPADTQYF
>TRBJ2-3|TRBV13|TRBD2
CASSLASGTGTDTQYF
>TRBJ1-1|TRBV9|TRBD1
CASSPSGQGFSEAFF
>TRBJ2-3|TRBV18|TRBD2
CASSPLSGRLSGDTQYF
>TRBJ2-1|TRBV6-7|-
CASSPGLTNEQFF
>TRBJ2-3|TRBV9|-
CASSVGGRHTDTQYF
>TRBJ2-1|TRBV30|-
CAWSLGLLDEQFF
>TRBJ2-5|TRBV30|-
CAWSVNRQETQYF
>TRBJ2-3|TRBV7-9|TRBD2
CASRLAFAGGNTDTQYF
>TRBJ2-7|TRBV7-9|-
CASSFWTLNHEQYF
>TRBJ1-2|TRBV21-1|-
CASSKDGTEIYGYTF
>TRBJ2-5|TRBV9|TRBD2
CASSVAAGGQETQYF
>TRBJ2-5|TRBV5-4|-
CASSLGQGGETQYF